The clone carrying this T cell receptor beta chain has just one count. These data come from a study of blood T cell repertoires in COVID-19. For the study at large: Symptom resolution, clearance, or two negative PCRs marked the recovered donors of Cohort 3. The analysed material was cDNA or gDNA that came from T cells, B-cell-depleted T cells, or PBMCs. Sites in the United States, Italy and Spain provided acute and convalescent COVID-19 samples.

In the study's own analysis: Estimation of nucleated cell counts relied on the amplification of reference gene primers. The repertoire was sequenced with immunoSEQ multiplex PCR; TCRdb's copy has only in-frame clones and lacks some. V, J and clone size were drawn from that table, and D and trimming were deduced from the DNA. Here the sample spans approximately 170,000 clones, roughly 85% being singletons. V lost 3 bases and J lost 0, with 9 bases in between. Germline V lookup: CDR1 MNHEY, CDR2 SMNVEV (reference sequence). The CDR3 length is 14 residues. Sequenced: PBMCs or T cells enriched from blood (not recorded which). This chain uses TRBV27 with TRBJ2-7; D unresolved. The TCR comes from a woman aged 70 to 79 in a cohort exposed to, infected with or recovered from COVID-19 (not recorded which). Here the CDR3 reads CASSFSRGSYEQYF. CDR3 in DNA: TGTGCCAGCAGTTTTAGCAGAGGCTCCTACGAGCAGTACTTC.